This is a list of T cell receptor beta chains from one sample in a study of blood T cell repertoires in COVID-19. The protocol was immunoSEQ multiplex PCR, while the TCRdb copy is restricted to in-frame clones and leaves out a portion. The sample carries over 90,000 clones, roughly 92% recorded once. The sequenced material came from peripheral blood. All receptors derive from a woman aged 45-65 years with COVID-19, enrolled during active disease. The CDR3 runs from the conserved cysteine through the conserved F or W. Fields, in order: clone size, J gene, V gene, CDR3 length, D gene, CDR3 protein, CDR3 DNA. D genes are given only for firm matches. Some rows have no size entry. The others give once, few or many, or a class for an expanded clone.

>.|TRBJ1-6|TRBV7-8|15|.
CASSPQGTGNSPLHF
TGTGCCAGCAGCCCCCAGGGGACGGGTAATTCACCCCTCCACTTT
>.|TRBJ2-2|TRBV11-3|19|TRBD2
CASSLDTMSGGTSPGELFF
TGTGCCAGCAGCTTAGATACGATGAGCGGGGGGACATCCCCCGGGGAGCTGTTTTTT
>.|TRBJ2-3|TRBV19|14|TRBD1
CASSAGTGVDTQYF
TGTGCCAGTAGTGCCGGGACAGGGGTGGATACGCAGTATTTT
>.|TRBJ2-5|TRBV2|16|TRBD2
CASSRPAGGLQETQYF
TGTGCCAGCAGCCGCCCAGCGGGGGGCCTCCAAGAGACCCAGTACTTC
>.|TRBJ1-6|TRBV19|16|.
CASTPGGVLYNSPLHF
TGTGCCAGTACCCCGGGAGGGGTGCTCTATAATTCACCCCTCCACTTT
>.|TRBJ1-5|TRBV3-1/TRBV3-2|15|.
CASSQVPQGGQPQHF
TGTGCCAGCAGCCAAGTTCCACAGGGCGGGCAGCCCCAGCATTTT
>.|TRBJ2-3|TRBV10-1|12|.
CASSPEGDTQYF
TGCGCCAGCAGTCCGGAGGGGGATACGCAGTATTTT
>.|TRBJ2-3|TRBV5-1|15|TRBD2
CASSLDRGGGNTQYF
TGCGCCAGCAGCTTGGACCGGGGGGGCGGAAATACGCAGTATTTT
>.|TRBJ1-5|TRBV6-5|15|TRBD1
CASNRQGALDQPQHF
TGTGCCAGCAATCGACAGGGGGCGCTTGATCAGCCCCAGCATTTT
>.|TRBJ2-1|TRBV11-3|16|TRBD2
CASSLNSGGSYNEQFF
TGTGCCAGCAGCTTGAATAGCGGGGGGTCCTACAATGAGCAGTTCTTC
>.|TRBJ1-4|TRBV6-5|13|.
CATNRDPNEKLFF
TGTGCCACCAACAGGGACCCTAATGAAAAACTGTTTTTT
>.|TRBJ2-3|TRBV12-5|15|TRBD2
CASGLGAGEVDTQYF
TGTGCTAGTGGTTTGGGAGCGGGGGAGGTAGATACGCAGTATTTT
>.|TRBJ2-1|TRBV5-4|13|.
CASSTSGSWEQFF
TGTGCCAGCAGCACCTCAGGGTCGTGGGAGCAGTTCTTC
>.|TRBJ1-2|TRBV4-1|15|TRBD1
CASSQDEQGAIGYTF
TGCGCCAGCAGCCAAGATGAGCAGGGGGCGATTGGCTACACCTTC
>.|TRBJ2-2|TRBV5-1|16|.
CASSSEGGPDTGELFF
TGCGCCAGCAGCTCCGAGGGGGGGCCGGACACCGGGGAGCTGTTTTTT
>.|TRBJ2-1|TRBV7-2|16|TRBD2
CASSSPTSGLGNEQFF
TGTGCCAGCAGCTCCCCGACTAGCGGGTTGGGGAATGAGCAGTTCTTC
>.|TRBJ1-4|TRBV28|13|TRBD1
CASSLQGIGKLFF
TGTGCCAGCAGCTTACAGGGGATCGGAAAACTGTTTTTT
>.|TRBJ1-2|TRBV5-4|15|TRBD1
CASRPTGGVYSGYTF
TGTGCCAGCAGACCCACAGGGGGCGTTTATAGTGGCTACACCTTC
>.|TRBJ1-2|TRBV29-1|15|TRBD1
CSVEGQDPSNYGYTF
TGCAGCGTGGAAGGACAGGACCCCTCCAACTATGGCTACACCTTC
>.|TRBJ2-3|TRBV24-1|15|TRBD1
CATSQDRFVTDTQYF
TGTGCCACCAGCCAGGACAGGTTCGTAACAGATACGCAGTATTTT
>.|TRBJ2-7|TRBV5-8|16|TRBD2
CASSHRTGTSGFEQYF
TGTGCCAGCAGCCACCGGACAGGGACTAGCGGTTTTGAGCAGTACTTC
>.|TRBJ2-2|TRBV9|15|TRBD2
CASSPRGGNTGELFF
TGTGCCAGCAGCCCCCGCGGGGGTAACACCGGGGAGCTGTTTTTT
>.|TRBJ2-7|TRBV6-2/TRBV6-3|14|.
CASSQGQISYEQYF
TGTGCCAGCAGTCAGGGACAAATATCCTACGAGCAGTACTTC
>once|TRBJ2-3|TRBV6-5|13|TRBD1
CASSPGQGDTQYF
TGTGCCAGCAGTCCAGGACAGGGGGATACGCAGTATTTT
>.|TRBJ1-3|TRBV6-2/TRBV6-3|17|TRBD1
CASSYSFWDREANTIYF
TGTGCCAGCAGTTATTCGTTTTGGGACAGGGAAGCGAACACCATATATTTT
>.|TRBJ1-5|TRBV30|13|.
CAWSGQLNQPQHF
TGTGCCTGGAGTGGACAGCTTAATCAGCCCCAGCATTTT
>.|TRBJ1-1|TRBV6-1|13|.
CASTQGMNTEAFF
TGTGCCAGCACCCAGGGTATGAACACTGAAGCTTTCTTT